This T cell receptor beta chain was recorded in a study of blood T cell repertoires in COVID-19. Study-wide context: PBMCs, B-cell-depleted T cells, or T cells provided the cDNA or gDNA that made up the material.

Here immunoSEQ multiplex PCR was the method, and the copy in TCRdb shows in-frame clones only, minus some. This table holds about 300,000 clones, roughly 83% found once. Germline lookup yields CDR1 SGHNT and CDR2 YENEEA. The junction had 2 bases not matched to a gene; V was cut back by 3 bases and J by 0 bases. The CDR3 runs to 15 residues. The receptor was derived from a human donor with COVID-19, enrolled during active disease. The donor label of this sample is uncertain. Sequencing was done on a sample of peripheral blood. The J gene is TRBJ2-7, the V gene TRBV11-3; TRBD1 matches at 10 bases. In DNA form, the CDR3 reads TGTGCCAGCAGCTTCTGGGACAGGGGCTCCTACGAGCAGTACTTC. Encoded protein: CASSFWDRGSYEQYF.